This T cell receptor beta chain is from a study of read filtering for tumor transcriptome and immune sequencing. Study at large: Patients were 17 male and approximately 15 female, mean age roughly 70 years, range about 47 to 80.

This library used roughly 0.4 ug RNA and molecular barcoded adaptors spanning alpha/delta and beta/gamma chains. Each CDR3 protein is one row after TCRdb ran MiXCR on the reads. The table shows around 31,000 distinct CDR3 sequences, with roughly 20% occurring only once. Germline CDR1 reads SGHKS; CDR2 reads YYEKEE (reference sequence). V lost 2 bases and J lost 8, with 11 bases in between. The CDR3 spans 13 residues. This clonotype was observed at least ten times. Sequenced: a population of CD138-negative cells sorted from bone marrow. The sequence came from a donor at least 40 years old with multiple myeloma. The rearrangement joins TRBV5-5 to TRBJ2-1; a weak D match, TRBD2 (6 bases). The CDR3 DNA follows: TGTGCCAGCAGCTTACGGAGGGTCGATGAGCAGTTCTTC. This codes for CASSLRRVDEQFF.